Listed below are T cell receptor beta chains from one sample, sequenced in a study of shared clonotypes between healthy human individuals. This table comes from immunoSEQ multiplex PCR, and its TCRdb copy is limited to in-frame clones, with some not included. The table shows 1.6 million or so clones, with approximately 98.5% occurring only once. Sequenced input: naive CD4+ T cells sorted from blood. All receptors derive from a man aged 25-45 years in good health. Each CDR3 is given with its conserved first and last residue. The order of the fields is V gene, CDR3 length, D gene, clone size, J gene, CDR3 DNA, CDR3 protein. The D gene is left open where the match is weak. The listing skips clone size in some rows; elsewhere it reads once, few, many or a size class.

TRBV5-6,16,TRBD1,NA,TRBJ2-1,TGTGCCAGCAGCTTCCCGACAGGGAGTAGTTTTAGTGAGCAGTTCTTC,CASSFPTGSSFSEQFF
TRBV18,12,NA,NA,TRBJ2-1,TGTGCCAGCTCACCGACAGGCAATGAGCAGTTCTTC,CASSPTGNEQFF
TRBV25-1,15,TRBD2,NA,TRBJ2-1,TGTGCCACTCTTGGGGGGACTAGCGGGAGAAATGAGCAATTCTTC,CATLGGTSGRNEQFF
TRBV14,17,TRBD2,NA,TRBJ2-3,TGTGCCAGCAGCCAAGATCTTTATGCTAGCGGGAGGAATACGCAGTATTTT,CASSQDLYASGRNTQYF
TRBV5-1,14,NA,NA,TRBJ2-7,TGCGCCAGCAGCTCCTCGGGAGTGCCTTTAGAGCAGTACTTC,CASSSSGVPLEQYF
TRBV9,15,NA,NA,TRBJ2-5,TGTGCCAGCAGCGTAGGAATTAGCGACCAAGAGACCCAGTACTTC,CASSVGISDQETQYF
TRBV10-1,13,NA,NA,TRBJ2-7,TGCGCCAGCAGTGGGGTAGGTGGGCACGAGCAGTACTTC,CASSGVGGHEQYF
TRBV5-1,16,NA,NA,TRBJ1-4,TGCGCCAGCAGCTTGGGTGGGATTCATACTAATGAAAAACTGTTTTTT,CASSLGGIHTNEKLFF
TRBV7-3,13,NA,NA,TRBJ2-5,TGTGCCAGCAGCCAAACCCCCCAAGAGACCCAGTACTTC,CASSQTPQETQYF
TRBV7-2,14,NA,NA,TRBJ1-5,TGTGCCAGCAGCTTGTCCGTCTCCGAACAGCCCCAGCATTTT,CASSLSVSEQPQHF
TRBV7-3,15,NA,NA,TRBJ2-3,TGTGCCAGCAGCTTAGAGGTAGACAGCACAGATACGCAGTATTTT,CASSLEVDSTDTQYF
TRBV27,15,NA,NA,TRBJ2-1,TGTGCCAGCAGTCCTTTGGGGTCTCCCTACAATGAGCAGTTCTTC,CASSPLGSPYNEQFF
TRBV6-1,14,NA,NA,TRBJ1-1,TGTGCCAGCAGTTTACCGGCCCTGGGTGATGAGGCTTTCTTT,CASSLPALGDEAFF
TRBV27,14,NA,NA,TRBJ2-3,TGTGCCAGCAGCACCAGGGTCGGCACAGATACGCAGTATTTT,CASSTRVGTDTQYF
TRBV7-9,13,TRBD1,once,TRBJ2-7,TGTGCCAGCAGCACCCTTTCCCCACAGGGGCCCCAGTTC,CASSTLSPQGPQF
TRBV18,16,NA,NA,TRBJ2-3,TGTGCCAGCTCACCCGGCGGGTCACGTCGGACAGATACGCAGTATTTT,CASSPGGSRRTDTQYF
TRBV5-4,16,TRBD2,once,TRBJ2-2,TGTGCCAGCAGCGCACTTAGCGGGAGGAACACCGGGGAGCTGTTTTTT,CASSALSGRNTGELFF
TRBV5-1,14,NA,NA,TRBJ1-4,TGCGCCAGCAGCTTGAACAGCTATAATGAAAAACTGTTTTTT,CASSLNSYNEKLFF
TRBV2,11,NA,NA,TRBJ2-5,TGTGCCAGCAGTGAAATGAAGACCCAGTACTTC,CASSEMKTQYF
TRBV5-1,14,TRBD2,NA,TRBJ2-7,TGCGCCAGCAGCTTGACAAGCGGGACCTACGAGCAGTACTTC,CASSLTSGTYEQYF
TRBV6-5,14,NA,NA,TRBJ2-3,TGTGCCAGCAGCCCCGGGACTTTCACAGATACGCAGTATTTT,CASSPGTFTDTQYF
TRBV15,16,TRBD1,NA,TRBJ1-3,TGTGCCACCAGCAGGAAGGGACAGATCTCTGGAAACACCATATATTTT,CATSRKGQISGNTIYF
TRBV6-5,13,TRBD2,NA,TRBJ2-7,TGTGCCAGCAGCTTCCAGCGGGGCTACGAGCAGTACTTC,CASSFQRGYEQYF
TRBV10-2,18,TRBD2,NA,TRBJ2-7,TGCGCCAGCAGCCGATTTGGACTAGCGGGAGCGGGGACCTACGAGCAGTACTTC,CASSRFGLAGAGTYEQYF
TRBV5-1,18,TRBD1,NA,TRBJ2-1,TGCGCCAGCAGAAGAGGTGCCGTTGGGACAGGGATTTACAATGAGCAGTTCTTC,CASRRGAVGTGIYNEQFF
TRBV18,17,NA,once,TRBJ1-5,TGTGCCAGCTCACACTTTGGACCCGAGGGTAGCAATCAGCCCCAGCATTTT,CASSHFGPEGSNQPQHF
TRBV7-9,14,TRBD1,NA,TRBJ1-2,TGTGCCAGCAGCGCAAGACAGGGAGACTATGGCTACACCTTC,CASSARQGDYGYTF
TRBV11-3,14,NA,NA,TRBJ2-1,TGTGCCAGCAGCCCGCCCTGGTCCTACAATGAGCAGTTCTTC,CASSPPWSYNEQFF
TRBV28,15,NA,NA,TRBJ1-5,TGTGCCAGCAGTGCCACATCACCGGGAGGACAGCCCCAGCATTTT,CASSATSPGGQPQHF
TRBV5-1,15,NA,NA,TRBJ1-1,TGCGCCAGCAGCTTGGGCAACTGGGGGAACACTGAAGCTTTCTTT,CASSLGNWGNTEAFF
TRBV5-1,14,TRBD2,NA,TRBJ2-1,TGCGCCAGCAGCAAACTAGCGGGAGAGGATGAGCAGTTCTTC,CASSKLAGEDEQFF
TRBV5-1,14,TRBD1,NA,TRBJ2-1,TGCGCCAGCAGCGTCGGGACAGAGGCCCATGAGCAGTTCTTC,CASSVGTEAHEQFF
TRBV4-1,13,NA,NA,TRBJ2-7,TGCGCCAGCAGCCACCCATCGACAGACGAGCAGTACTTC,CASSHPSTDEQYF
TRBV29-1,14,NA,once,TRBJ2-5,TGCAGCGTCCTATTAGGCGAGGGAGGAGAGACCCAGTACTTC,CSVLLGEGGETQYF
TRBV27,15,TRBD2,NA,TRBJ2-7,TGTGCCAGCAGTTTTTTCCTAGCGGGAGTGTACGAGCAGTACTTC,CASSFFLAGVYEQYF
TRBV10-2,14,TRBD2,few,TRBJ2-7,TGCGCCAGCAGTGTTCTAGCGGGAGCCTACGAGCAGTACTTC,CASSVLAGAYEQYF
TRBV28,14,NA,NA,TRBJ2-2,TGTGCCAGCAGTCCCGGACAACCCACCGGGGAGCTGTTTTTT,CASSPGQPTGELFF
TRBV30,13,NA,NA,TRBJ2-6,TGTGCCTGGAGGAAACAGGTCGCCAACGTCCTGACTTTC,CAWRKQVANVLTF
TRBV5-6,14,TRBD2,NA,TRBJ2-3,TGTGCCAGCAGCTTGAGAGCGGGAGTAGATACGCAGTATTTT,CASSLRAGVDTQYF
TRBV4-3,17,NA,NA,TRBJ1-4,TGCGCCAGCAGCCCAAGGGCCCTCGCCGCGACTAATGAAAAACTGTTTTTT,CASSPRALAATNEKLFF
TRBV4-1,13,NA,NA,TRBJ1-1,TGCGCCAGCAGCCTGGGACAATACACTGAAGCTTTCTTT,CASSLGQYTEAFF
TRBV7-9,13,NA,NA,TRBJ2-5,TGTGCCAGCAGCCTCATCACGGGGGAGACCCAGTACTTC,CASSLITGETQYF
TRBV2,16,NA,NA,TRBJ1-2,TGTGCCAGCAGTGAATCCCGGCAGGGAGCTAACTATGGCTACACCTTC,CASSESRQGANYGYTF
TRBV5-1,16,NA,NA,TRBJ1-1,TGCGCCAGCAGCTTGGCCTCAGGCTATATGAACACTGAAGCTTTCTTT,CASSLASGYMNTEAFF
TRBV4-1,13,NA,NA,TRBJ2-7,TGCGCCAGCAGCCACGCGGCAGGGCCCGAGCAGTACTTC,CASSHAAGPEQYF
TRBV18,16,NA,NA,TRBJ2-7,TGTGCCAGCTCACCAGCCGGTAGGCGATTCTCCTACGAGCAGTACTTC,CASSPAGRRFSYEQYF
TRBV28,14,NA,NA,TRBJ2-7,TGTGCCAGCAGTTCCCCCGGGGGCCGCGACGAGCAGTACTTC,CASSSPGGRDEQYF
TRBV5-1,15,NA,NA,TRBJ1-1,TGCGCCAGCAGGACAGGCGGACTAACGAACACTGAAGCTTTCTTT,CASRTGGLTNTEAFF
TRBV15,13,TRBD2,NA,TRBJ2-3,TGTGCCACCACAGGCGGGAGCGGCGATACGCAGTATTTT,CATTGGSGDTQYF
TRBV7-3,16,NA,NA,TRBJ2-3,TGTGCCAGCAGCCGAACCTCATCGGGGGGCACAGATACGCAGTATTTT,CASSRTSSGGTDTQYF
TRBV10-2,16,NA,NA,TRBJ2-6,TGCGCCAGCAGTTTCCAGATCTCCTCTGGGGCCAACGTCCTGACTTTC,CASSFQISSGANVLTF
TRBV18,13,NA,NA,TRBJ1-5,TGTGCCAGCTCTGGACAAGCAAATCAGCCCCAGCATTTT,CASSGQANQPQHF
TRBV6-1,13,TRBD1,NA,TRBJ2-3,TGTGCCAGTGGGGACAGGTTCGGGGATACGCAGTATTTT,CASGDRFGDTQYF
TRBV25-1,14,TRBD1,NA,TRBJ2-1,TGTGCCAGCAGTGATATGGGACAGTACAATGAGCAGTTCTTC,CASSDMGQYNEQFF
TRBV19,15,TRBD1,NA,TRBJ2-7,TGTGCCAGTAGTATAACTAACAGGGGGATTTACGAGCAGTACTTC,CASSITNRGIYEQYF